What follows are 3 T cell receptor beta chains derived from one specimen sequenced in a study of ipilimumab plus nivolumab after autologous stem cell transplantation. Measured with immunoSEQ multiplex PCR; TCRdb has only the in-frame clones, and not every one. The sample lists 15,000 to 20,000 clones, roughly four fifths occurring once. The sample was PBMCs, taken in a trial of ipilimumab plus nivolumab as post-transplant consolidation. All receptors come from a male donor with diffuse large B-cell lymphoma.

The V gene is TRBV5-6, the J gene TRBJ2-5; no clear D gene. The CDR3 has 13 residues. Germline lookup yields CDR1 SGHDT and CDR2 YYEEEE. Trimming cost V 4 bases and J 0 bases, with 7 bases left between them. CDR3 DNA: TGTGCCAGCAGCGGATGGGACCAAGAGACCCAGTACTTC. This sequence encodes CASSGWDQETQYF.

This clone was picked up one time. This sequence joins TRBV2 and TRBJ1-1; maybe TRBD1 (6 bases). The V end was cut by 3 bases, the J end by 6 bases, with 17 bases between. Germline CDR1 reads SNHLY; CDR2 reads FYNNEI. The CDR3 consists of 15 residues. The CDR3 loop reads CASSDFWGGRAEAFF. The CDR3 DNA reads as TGTGCCAGCAGTGACTTTTGGGGGGGCAGGGCTGAAGCTTTCTTT.

This chain joins TRBV6-1 and TRBJ1-3; D is unclear. The V end was cut by 2 bases, the J end by 2 bases, with 10 bases between. The germline gives CDR1 MNHNS, CDR2 SASEGT. This CDR3 region has 15 residues. CDR3 region: CASSERAYPGNTIYF. DNA of the CDR3: TGTGCCAGCAGTGAAAGGGCCTACCCTGGAAACACCATATATTTT.